The 21 T cell receptor beta chains in this list originate from one sample, sequenced in a study of cytomegalovirus exposure and HLA in healthy donors. Sequencing used immunoSEQ multiplex PCR; TCRdb keeps in-frame clones, though not all of them. Among some 330,000 clones, 86% were seen once, and the ten largest hold 0.65% to 0.85%. Sequencing was done on a sample of PBMCs. The receptors come from a woman aged 18-29 years in good health and CMV-seronegative.

The CDR3 here is CASKAEGGYNEQFF. CDR3 nucleotides: TGTGCCAGTAAGGCGGAGGGCGGCTACAATGAGCAGTTCTTC. The chain combines TRBV19 with TRBJ2-1, with D perhaps matching TRBD2 (6 bases). Germline V gene data show CDR1 as LNHDA and CDR2 as SQIVND (reference sequence). The CDR3 spans 14 residues. Trimming shortened V by 7 bases and J by 3 bases, and 13 bases separated the two germline ends.

CDR3 bases: TGTGCCGTATACAGGGGGCATGAGCAGTTCTTC. Its protein product is CAVYRGHEQFF. The V call is TRBV27, the J call TRBJ2-1; 9 bases map to TRBD1. The CDR3 sequence is 11 residues long. The germline CDR1 and CDR2 sequences are MNHEY and SMNVEV (reference sequence). The V segment lost 11 bases and the J segment 8 bases; nucleotides outside the gene matches: 4.

The V call is TRBV5-4, the J call TRBJ2-1, with a weak D call TRBD1 (5 bases). Looked up from germline, CDR1 is SGHNT and CDR2 is YYREEE (reference sequence). The CDR3 totals 14 residues. V shed 0 bases and J shed 4 bases, with 8 bases lying between them. Here the CDR3 reads CASSLGQGYNEQFF. The CDR3 region has the DNA TGTGCCAGCAGCTTGGGTCAGGGATACAATGAGCAGTTCTTC. Full variable domain (outside the CDR3, taken from reference TRBV5-4 and TRBJ2-1): ETGVTQSPTHLIKTRGQQVTLRCSSQSGHNTVSWYQQALGQGPQFIFQYYREEENGRGNFPPRFSGLQFPNYSSELNVNALELDDSALYLCASSLGQGYNEQFFGPGTRLTVL.

This rearrangement joins TRBV18 to TRBJ1-1, with 7 nucleotides matching TRBD1. J gave up 3 bases and V 5 bases, and 6 bases lay outside the gene matches. The CDR3 has 14 amino acids. Germline CDR1 reads KGHSH; CDR2 reads LQKENI. The CDR3 DNA reads as TGTGCCAGCTCAACTACAGGGGCCTACACTGAAGCTTTCTTT. It translates to CASSTTGAYTEAFF.

CDR3 DNA sequence: TGTGCCAGCAGCCAGGGACAGGGGCCACAGTTCTTC. This codes for CASSQGQGPQFF. The chain is built from TRBV28 and TRBJ2-1; 10 nucleotides align to TRBD1. The CDR3 is made up of 12 amino acids. V lost 6 bases to trimming and J lost 13 bases; unmatched junction nucleotides: 6. Germline V lookup: CDR1 MDHEN, CDR2 SYDVKM.

The chain carries TRBV10-1 and TRBJ2-7; D not resolved. This CDR3 has 17 residues. In germline, CDR1 is WNHNN, CDR2 SYGVQD (reference sequence). V was pared by 5 bases and J by 1 base, with 21 bases between. The CDR3 DNA reads as TGCGCCAGCAGTCCTCGACACCCTCAAAGTATATCCTACGAGCAGTACTTC. Translated: CASSPRHPQSISYEQYF.

The rearrangement links TRBV10-3 to TRBJ1-5; tentative D call: TRBD1 (5 bases). The CDR3 runs 19 residues. The V end was cut by 2 bases, the J end by 0 bases, with 20 bases between. Germline CDR1 is ENHRY and CDR2 is SYGVKD. The CDR3 DNA follows: TGTGCCATCAGTGAGCAAGATTATGCAGGGATAGGTAGCAATCAGCCCCAGCATTTT. Amino acid sequence: CAISEQDYAGIGSNQPQHF.

The chain joins TRBV6-6 to TRBJ1-1; D not resolved. In germline, CDR1 is MNHNY, CDR2 SVGAGI (reference sequence). The CDR3 runs 15 residues. The V and J ends lost 7 bases and 3 bases respectively, with 18 bases between them. The CDR3 sequence: CASTPLAIPDTEAFF. Written as DNA, the CDR3 is TGTGCCAGCACACCACTTGCCATCCCGGACACTGAAGCTTTCTTT.

This chain joins TRBV2 and TRBJ1-3; D gene unclear. The CDR3 sequence is 15 residues long. V lost 3 bases, J lost 0 bases, and 9 bases lay in between. The V gene's germline CDR1 is SNHLY and CDR2 FYNNEI. The CDR3 nucleotides read TGTGCCAGCAGTGAGATAGCCGGCTCTGGAAACACCATATATTTT. It encodes CASSEIAGSGNTIYF.

The V and J genes are TRBV12-5 and TRBJ1-5; 7 bases agree with TRBD1. This CDR3 spans 18 amino acids. Germline trimming cut 1 base from V and 7 bases from J; bases unmatched to any gene: 16. The germline V gene has CDR1 LGHNT and CDR2 FRNRAP. The DNA of the CDR3 is TGTGCTAGTGGTTTGGCAAGACTTGGCGCAGGGGGTGAGCAGCCCCAGCATTTT. This sequence encodes CASGLARLGAGGEQPQHF.

The chain has TRBV29-1 and TRBJ2-1; D might be TRBD1 (6 bases). V was pared by 7 bases and J by 7 bases, with 14 bases between. The CDR3 length is 12 residues. Per the germline V gene, CDR1 is SQVTM and CDR2 is ANQGSEA. The CDR3 nucleotides read TGCAGCGCAGGAACAGGGCGGAATGAGCAGTTCTTC. It codes for CSAGTGRNEQFF.

The V call is TRBV4-3, the J call TRBJ2-1; 12 nucleotides line up with TRBD2. V lost 3 bases and J lost 10; bases outside the gene matches: 4. Germline V CDR1 and CDR2: LGHNA, YSLEER. The CDR3 is made up of 14 amino acids. CDR3 coding DNA: TGCGCCAGCAGCCAGTACGGACTAGCGGGAGAGCAGTTCTTC. The encoded protein is CASSQYGLAGEQFF.

This rearrangement joins TRBV5-1 to TRBJ2-5, with a tentative D call TRBD2 (5 bases). Germline V gives CDR1 SGHRS, CDR2 YFSETQ. The CDR3 has 14 residues. Trimming took off 2 bases at V and 1 base at J, with 9 bases between the two ends. For the CDR3, the DNA is TGCGCCAGCAGCTTAGCGGTAGCCCAAGAGACCCAGTACTTC. Amino acids: CASSLAVAQETQYF.

Only one count was recorded for this clone. V gene TRBV29-1 combines with J gene TRBJ2-2; TRBD2 matches at 15 bases. CDR1 SQVTM and CDR2 ANQGSEA come from the germline V gene. Germline trimming cut 6 bases from V and 1 base from J; bases unmatched to any gene: 3. CDR3 length: 16 amino acids. In DNA, the CDR3 is TGCAGCGTATGGGGACTAGCGGGAGGGAACACCGGGGAGCTGTTTTTT. It translates to CSVWGLAGGNTGELFF.

The chain combines TRBV2 with TRBJ1-5, with a weak D call TRBD1 (5 bases). V was trimmed by 8 bases and J by 7 bases, leaving 12 bases between them. The CDR3 consists of 12 residues. Per germline, CDR1 SNHLY and CDR2 FYNNEI. The CDR3 spells CASGEGRQPQHF. In nucleotides, the CDR3 is TGTGCCAGCGGGGAGGGACGGCAGCCCCAGCATTTT.

This chain links TRBV5-6 with TRBJ1-2, with D perhaps matching TRBD1 (5 bases). Germline lookup yields CDR1 SGHDT and CDR2 YYEEEE. The CDR3 length is 13 residues. V was cut by 0 bases and J by 4 bases, with 7 bases left in between. CDR3 amino acids: CASSLVGLYGYTF. CDR3 DNA: TGTGCCAGCAGCTTGGTGGGACTCTATGGCTACACCTTC.

The J gene is TRBJ1-1, the V gene TRBV6-6; 7 bases match TRBD1. The CDR3 length is 12 residues. Germline CDR1 reads MNHNY; CDR2 reads SVGAGI (reference sequence). The trim removed 5 bases at V and 8 bases at J, leaving 5 bases unmatched. The CDR3 bases are TGTGCCAGCAGTCAAAGGACAGGAGAAGCTTTCTTT. Translation gives CASSQRTGEAFF.

This rearrangement joins TRBV2 to TRBJ2-3, with TRBD2 as a possible D gene (5 bases). The germline V gene has CDR1 SNHLY and CDR2 FYNNEI. Trimming cost V 4 bases and J 10 bases, with 15 bases left between them. The CDR3 has 13 residues. For the CDR3, the DNA is TGTGCCAGCAGTGGGGCACTAGATGCGGCGCAGTATTTT. Translated: CASSGALDAAQYF.

This chain links TRBV25-1 with TRBJ2-2; TRBD2 matches 7 bases. Per germline, CDR1 MGHDK and CDR2 SYGVNS. V lost 3 bases and J lost 5; bases outside the gene matches: 12. CDR3 length: 17 residues. The CDR3, as DNA: TGTGCCAGCAGTGAGCTTGGGCGGGAGAGGCGAACCGGGGAGCTGTTTTTT. This sequence encodes CASSELGRERRTGELFF.

V is TRBV9 and J is TRBJ2-2, with D possibly TRBD2 on 6 matching bases. This CDR3 region has 16 residues. Trimming left V 2 bases short and J 3 bases short, with 14 bases between. Per germline, CDR1 SGDLS and CDR2 YYNGEE. CDR3 sequence (DNA): TGTGCCAGCAGCGTCCCAGGGCGGGGACACACCGGGGAGCTGTTTTTT. Protein product: CASSVPGRGHTGELFF. The complete variable domain, with remaining parts taken from reference TRBV9 and TRBJ2-2, reads DSGVTQTPKHLITATGQRVTLRCSPRSGDLSVYWYQQSLDQGLQFLIQYYNGEERAKGNILERFSAQQFPDLHSELNLSSLELGDSALYFCASSVPGRGHTGELFFGEGSRLTVL.

This rearrangement joins TRBV2 to TRBJ2-7, with D perhaps matching TRBD2 (5 bases). The CDR3 is 11 residues long. Per the germline V gene, CDR1 is SNHLY and CDR2 is FYNNEI. Trimming removed 10 bases at V and 3 bases at J, with 10 bases between. The DNA of the CDR3 is TGTGCCACCACTAGAGACTACGAGCAGTACTTC. This codes for CATTRDYEQYF.